These 19 T cell receptor beta chains share one sample of origin, sequenced in a study of sequential checkpoint blockade in melanoma. Clones were read by immunoSEQ multiplex PCR, and TCRdb kept only the in-frame ones, dropping some. This sample has approximately 40,000 clones, with roughly 90% found just once. Treatment in this sample: randomized to nivolumab then ipilimumab (arm A) or the reverse (arm B). Sample: CD8+ T cells sorted from blood (inferred from file names), taken from a patient given nivolumab and ipilimumab in sequence. The receptors derive from a human donor with melanoma.

The rearrangement joins TRBV27 to TRBJ2-7; D may be TRBD1 (6 bases). V lost 5 bases and J lost 4, with 12 bases in between. Germline V gene data show CDR1 as MNHEY and CDR2 as SMNVEV (reference sequence). This CDR3 region has 13 residues. The CDR3 region has the DNA TGTGCCAGCAGTCACCGGACAGCTTACGAGCAGTACTTC. This codes for CASSHRTAYEQYF.

The rearrangement joins TRBV19 to TRBJ2-6, with D uncertain. The CDR3 runs 13 residues. Germline lookup yields CDR1 LNHDA and CDR2 SQIVND (reference sequence). V gave up 7 bases and J gave up 4 bases, with 8 bases separating them. CDR3 amino acids: CASTPSGANVLTF. CDR3 nucleotides: TGTGCCAGTACCCCAAGCGGGGCCAACGTCCTGACTTTC.

This clone was recorded only once. J is TRBJ1-1 and V is TRBV27, with 7 bases that match TRBD1. Looked up from germline, CDR1 is MNHEY and CDR2 is SMNVEV (reference sequence). The V gene end was trimmed by 8 bases and the J gene end by 5 bases; junction bases not matched to a gene: 11. This CDR3 region has 14 residues. The CDR3 loop is CASRRTGVRTEAFF. For the CDR3, the DNA is TGTGCCAGCCGCCGGACAGGAGTACGGACTGAAGCTTTCTTT.

The rearrangement joins TRBV5-1 to TRBJ2-3; 8 bases align to TRBD2. CDR3 length: 15 residues. V dropped 4 bases and J dropped 0; count of bases not matched to a gene: 4. Germline CDR1 SGHRS, CDR2 YFSETQ. Here the CDR3 reads CASSPLAASTDTQYF. CDR3 DNA: TGCGCCAGCAGCCCACTAGCGGCCAGCACAGATACGCAGTATTTT.

The chain employs TRBV18 and TRBJ2-1; 9 bases line up with TRBD2. Unmatched junction bases numbered 7, after V lost 5 bases and J lost 8 bases. The CDR3 consists of 14 residues. Germline V gene data show CDR1 as KGHSH and CDR2 as LQKENI. In DNA form, the CDR3 reads TGTGCCAGCTCAATGGCTAGCGGGATAGATGAGCAGTTCTTC. It translates to CASSMASGIDEQFF.

This chain uses TRBV6-4 with TRBJ2-1, with TRBD2 matching over 8 bases. The V gene's germline CDR1 is MRHNA and CDR2 SNTAGT. With V trimmed by 0 bases and J by 6 bases, 4 bases remained unmatched. The CDR3 totals 15 residues. The DNA of the CDR3 is TGTGCCAGCAGTGACTCGACTAGCGTGGGCAATGAGCAGTTCTTC. Amino acid sequence: CASSDSTSVGNEQFF.

The gene calls are TRBV30 and TRBJ2-7; 11 positions match TRBD1. The CDR3 runs to 14 residues. J lost 5 bases, V lost 2 bases, and 5 bases had no gene match. Looked up from germline, CDR1 is GTSNPN and CDR2 is SVGIG (reference sequence). CDR3 DNA sequence: TGTGCCTGGAGTACTGGACAGGGGGCCAACGAGCAGTACTTC. Translated, it gives CAWSTGQGANEQYF.

The gene calls are TRBV4-1 and TRBJ2-1; 9 positions agree with TRBD2. The CDR3 loop spans 15 amino acids. The junction had 20 bases not matched to a gene; V was cut back by 7 bases and J by 16 bases. Looked up from germline, CDR1 is MGHRA and CDR2 is YSYEKL. The CDR3 reads CASTEGGIAGDYFFF. CDR3 nucleotides: TGCGCCAGCACCGAAGGGGGTATAGCGGGAGATTATTTCTTCTTC.

The rearrangement uses TRBV29-1 and TRBJ1-2; 11 nucleotides line up with TRBD1. V trimming: 6 bases; J trimming: 5 bases; junction bases outside the gene matches: 5. This CDR3 is 13 amino acids long. Germline V gene lookup returns CDR1 SQVTM and CDR2 ANQGSEA. The CDR3 DNA is TGCAGCGTACCCGGGACAGGGGGTTATGGCTACACCTTC. It is translated as CSVPGTGGYGYTF.

The chain is built from TRBV5-6 and TRBJ1-4; TRBD1 matches 9 bases. V was clipped by 1 base and J by 8 bases; unmatched bases: 3. This CDR3 has 14 residues. The germline gives CDR1 SGHDT, CDR2 YYEEEE. The CDR3 DNA reads as TGTGCCAGCAGCTTGACAGGGGGCCGGGAAAAACTGTTTTTT. Translated, it gives CASSLTGGREKLFF.

V gene TRBV19 combines with J gene TRBJ1-5; TRBD1 is a possible D gene (6 bases). CDR3 length: 16 residues. V lost 6 bases to trimming and J lost 5 bases, with 20 bases between them. Germline assignment: CDR1 LNHDA and CDR2 SQIVND (reference sequence). CDR3 protein: CASRQILDRTHQPQHF. CDR3 nucleotide sequence: TGTGCCAGTAGACAAATCTTGGACAGAACCCATCAGCCCCAGCATTTT.

This chain uses TRBV7-6 with TRBJ2-1, with 8 nucleotides matching TRBD2. The CDR3 is 18 amino acids. Losses at the gene ends were 1 base for V and 7 bases for J; bases not matched to a gene: 15. In germline, CDR1 is SGHVS, CDR2 FNYEAQ. The CDR3 bases are TGTGCCAGCAGCTTAGGCGGATTAGCGGGACTATTATTGAATGAGCAGTTCTTC. Its translation: CASSLGGLAGLLLNEQFF.

V and J are TRBV5-4 and TRBJ1-5; 8 bases agree with TRBD1. CDR3 size: 15 residues. Germline V gene data show CDR1 as SGHNT and CDR2 as YYREEE (reference sequence). Germline trimming cut 0 bases from V and 5 bases from J; bases unmatched to any gene: 4. The CDR3 DNA reads TGTGCCAGCAGCTTGGTCCCAGGGGGCGATCAGCCCCAGCATTTT. This gives the protein CASSLVPGGDQPQHF. The variable domain in full, completed from reference TRBV5-4 and TRBJ1-5, reads ETGVTQSPTHLIKTRGQQVTLRCSSQSGHNTVSWYQQALGQGPQFIFQYYREEENGRGNFPPRFSGLQFPNYSSELNVNALELDDSALYLCASSLVPGGDQPQHFGDGTRLSIL.

The chain links TRBV6-5 to TRBJ2-7; D gene uncertain. CDR3 length: 15 residues. In germline, CDR1 is MNHEY, CDR2 SVGAGI. Trimming removed 6 bases from V and 2 bases from J, with 17 bases in between. DNA of the CDR3: TGTGCCAGCAGCCTTGACTCTCGCCACACCTACGAGCAGTACGTC. Translating it yields CASSLDSRHTYEQYV.

The chain couples TRBV27 to TRBJ2-5; the D gene is possibly TRBD1 (5 bases). V gave up 2 bases and J gave up 5 bases, with 15 bases separating them. Germline V gives CDR1 MNHEY, CDR2 SMNVEV (reference sequence). The CDR3 is 15 amino acids. The CDR3 spells CASSLEFRGVETQYF. CDR3 DNA: TGTGCCAGCAGTTTAGAGTTTAGGGGTGTGGAGACCCAGTACTTC.

V is TRBV30 and J is TRBJ2-5, with D maybe TRBD2 (5 bases). Trimming pared 0 bases from V and 4 bases from J, leaving 12 bases between. CDR1 and CDR2 from the germline V gene are GTSNPN and SVGIG (reference sequence). The CDR3 contains 14 residues. In DNA form, the CDR3 reads TGTGCCTGGAGTGTACGGGGTCTGGGAGAGACCCAGTACTTC. Its protein is CAWSVRGLGETQYF.

This clone was recorded once. The chain combines TRBV27 with TRBJ2-1, with D unclear. Trimming took off 2 bases at V and 7 bases at J, with 9 bases between the two ends. Per germline, CDR1 MNHEY and CDR2 SMNVEV (reference sequence). The CDR3 runs to 13 residues. The CDR3 here is CASSLLLGNEQFF. The CDR3 DNA follows: TGTGCCAGCAGTTTACTGCTCGGGAATGAGCAGTTCTTC.

The chain combines TRBV27 with TRBJ2-2; TRBD2 matches 10 bases. The CDR3 covers 15 residues. The germline gives CDR1 MNHEY, CDR2 SMNVEV (reference sequence). Losses at the gene ends were 2 bases for V and 6 bases for J; bases not matched to a gene: 3. CDR3 sequence (DNA): TGTGCCAGCAGTTTAAGCGGGAGGGGCGCCGGGGAGCTGTTTTTT. Protein sequence: CASSLSGRGAGELFF.

There are a few counts of this clone. The rearrangement uses TRBV19 and TRBJ2-7, with 7 bases that match TRBD2. CDR1 LNHDA and CDR2 SQIVND come from the germline V gene (reference sequence). V shed 5 bases and J 2 bases; nucleotides not matched to a gene: 3. There are 13 residues in the CDR3. The CDR3 reads CASSSGLTYEQYV. As DNA, the CDR3 is TGTGCCAGTAGTTCGGGACTAACCTACGAGCAGTACGTC.